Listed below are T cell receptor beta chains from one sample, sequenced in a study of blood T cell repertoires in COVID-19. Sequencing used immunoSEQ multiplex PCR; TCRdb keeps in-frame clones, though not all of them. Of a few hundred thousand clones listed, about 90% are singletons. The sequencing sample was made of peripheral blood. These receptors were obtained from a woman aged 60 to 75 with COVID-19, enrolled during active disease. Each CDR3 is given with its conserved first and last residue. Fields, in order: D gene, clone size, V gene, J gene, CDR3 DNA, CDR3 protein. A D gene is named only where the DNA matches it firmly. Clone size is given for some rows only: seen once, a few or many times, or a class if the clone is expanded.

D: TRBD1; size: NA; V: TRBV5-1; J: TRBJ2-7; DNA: TGCGCCAGCAGCTTGGACGAGGAACCCGGGACAGACTCCTACGAGCAGTACTTC; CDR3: CASSLDEEPGTDSYEQYF
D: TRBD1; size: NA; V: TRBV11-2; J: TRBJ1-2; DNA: TGTGCCAGCAGTGGGACAGAGTATGGCTACACCTTC; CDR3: CASSGTEYGYTF
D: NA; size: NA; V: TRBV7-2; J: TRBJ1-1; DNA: TGTGCCAGCAGCCCAGGGCGCACGAACACTGAAGCTTTCTTT; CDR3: CASSPGRTNTEAFF
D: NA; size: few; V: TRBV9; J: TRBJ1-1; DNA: TGTGCCAGCAGCGTAGACCCAGGGTTGAACACTGAAGCTTTCTTT; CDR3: CASSVDPGLNTEAFF
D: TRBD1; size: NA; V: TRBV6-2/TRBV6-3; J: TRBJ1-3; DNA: TGTGCCAGCAGTTCGCAGGGGGTCTCTGGAAACACCATATATTTT; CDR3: CASSSQGVSGNTIYF
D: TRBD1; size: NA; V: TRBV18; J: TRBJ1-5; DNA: TGTGCCAGCTCACTATTCACACAGGGGATAGGCAATCAGCCCCAGCATTTT; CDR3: CASSLFTQGIGNQPQHF
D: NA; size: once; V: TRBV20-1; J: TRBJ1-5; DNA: TGCAGTGCTAGTACAGGTCCCATCAATCAGCCCCAGCATTTT; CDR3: CSASTGPINQPQHF
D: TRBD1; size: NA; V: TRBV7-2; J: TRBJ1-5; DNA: TGTGCCAGCAGCTTTGACAGGGGGCTTCCGAATCAGCCCCAGCATTTT; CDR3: CASSFDRGLPNQPQHF
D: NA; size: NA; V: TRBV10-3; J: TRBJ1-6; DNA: TGTGCCATCAGTGACCTGGGGGGTGATTCACCCCTCCACTTT; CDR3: CAISDLGGDSPLHF
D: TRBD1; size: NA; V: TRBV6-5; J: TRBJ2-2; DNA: TGTGCCAGCAGGAGACAGGGGGCTAATGCCGGGGAGCTGTTTTTT; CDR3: CASRRQGANAGELFF
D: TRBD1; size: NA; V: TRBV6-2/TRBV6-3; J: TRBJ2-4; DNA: TGTGCCAGCAGTTACGCAGGGGGTCTAGCCAAAAACATTCAGTACTTC; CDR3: CASSYAGGLAKNIQYF
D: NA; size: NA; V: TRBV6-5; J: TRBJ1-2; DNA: TGTGCCAGCAGGTCCGGGGGGTCTGGCTACACCTTC; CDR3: CASRSGGSGYTF
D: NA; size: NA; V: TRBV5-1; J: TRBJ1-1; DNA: TGCGCCAGCAGCAGAGCAGGGGAAACTGAAGCTTTCTTT; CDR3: CASSRAGETEAFF
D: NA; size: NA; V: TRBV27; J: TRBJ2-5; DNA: TGTGCCAGCAGCCCCGAAGTTGCTAATCAAGAGACCCAGTACTTC; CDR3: CASSPEVANQETQYF
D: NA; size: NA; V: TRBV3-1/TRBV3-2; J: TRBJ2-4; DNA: TGTGCCAGCAGCCAAGGAGAGACAGGAGTAAGGGGGATTCAGTACTTC; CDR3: CASSQGETGVRGIQYF
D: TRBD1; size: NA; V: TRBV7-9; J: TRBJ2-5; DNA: TGTGCCAGCAGCTTCGGGACAGGGGTTCTTGCAGAGACCCAGTACTTC; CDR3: CASSFGTGVLAETQYF
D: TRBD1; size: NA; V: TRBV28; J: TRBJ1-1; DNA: TGTGCCAGCAGTCCACCCGGGACAGGTTTTGAAGCTTTCTTT; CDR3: CASSPPGTGFEAFF
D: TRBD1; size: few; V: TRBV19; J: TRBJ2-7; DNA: TGTGCCAGTAGTAGAACGACAGGGGGCTACGACTACGAGCAGTACTTC; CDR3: CASSRTTGGYDYEQYF
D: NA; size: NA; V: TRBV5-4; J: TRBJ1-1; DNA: TGTGCCAGCAGCTTGGGGGGGGTAGTAGCTTTCTTT; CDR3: CASSLGGVVAFF
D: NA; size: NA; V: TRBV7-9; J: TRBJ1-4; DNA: TGTGCCAGCCGCCCCTCGGCAACTAATGAAAAACTGTTTTTT; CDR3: CASRPSATNEKLFF
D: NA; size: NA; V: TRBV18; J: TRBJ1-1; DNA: TGTGCCAGCTCACCCCGCCAGGGGAATGGGGACACTGAAGCTTTCTTT; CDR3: CASSPRQGNGDTEAFF
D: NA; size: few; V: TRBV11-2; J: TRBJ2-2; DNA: TGTGCCAGCAGCGCCCCGATTCGCGCCGGGGAGCTGTTTTTT; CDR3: CASSAPIRAGELFF
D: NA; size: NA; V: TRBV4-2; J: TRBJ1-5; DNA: TGTGCCAGCAGCCAAGATATTGGCAGGGGCGGTCAGCCCCAGCATTTT; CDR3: CASSQDIGRGGQPQHF
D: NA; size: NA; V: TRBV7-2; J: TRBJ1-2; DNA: TGTGCCAGCAGCAGTAACCGGGACACCTTAAACACCTTC; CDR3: CASSSNRDTLNTF